This entry lists 22 T cell receptor beta chains sequenced from one sample in a study of spatial heterogeneity in lung cancer. In TCRdb, the 5' RACE reads were re-called with MiXCR into one record per CDR3 protein. The repertoire has some 38,000 distinct CDR3 sequences, just over 3% of them found once; the top ten carry under 40%. Documented time point: sample taken at primary tumor resection. Sequenced material: normal lung tissue next to the tumor, taken at surgery. These receptors came from a male donor with early-stage non-small cell lung cancer.

This clonotype was seen repeatedly, ten times or more. The V gene is TRBV7-2, the J gene TRBJ1-5; no clear D. The CDR3 runs to 15 residues. The germline CDR1 and CDR2 sequences are SGHTA and FQGNSA. Trimming shortened V by 0 bases and J by 0 bases, and 6 bases separated the two germline ends. Written as DNA, the CDR3 is TGTGCCAGCAGCTTAGCACGGATTAGCAATCAGCCCCAGCATTTT. Protein sequence: CASSLARISNQPQHF.

This clonotype has at least ten counts. The V call is TRBV11-3, the J call TRBJ2-7, with TRBD2 identical over 8 bases. The CDR3 has 13 residues. Looked up from germline, CDR1 is SGHNT and CDR2 is YENEEA. Losses at the gene ends were 4 bases for V and 6 bases for J; bases not matched to a gene: 5. CDR3 sequence reads: CASSYRTSSEQYF. The DNA of the CDR3 is TGTGCCAGCAGCTACAGGACTAGCAGCGAGCAGTACTTC.

There are many counts of this clonotype. The chain couples TRBV6-5 to TRBJ1-1, with 7 bases aligning to TRBD1. V shed 5 bases, J shed 7 bases, and the junction held 7 bases outside the gene matches. CDR1 is MNHEY, CDR2 SVGAGI, per germline. The CDR3 is 13 amino acids. The CDR3 sequence is CASSPQGGSEAFF. The CDR3, as DNA: TGTGCCAGCAGTCCCCAGGGGGGCAGTGAAGCTTTCTTT.

The sample holds many counts of this clonotype. The V call is TRBV28, the J call TRBJ2-7; D unresolved. Trimming shortened V by 6 bases and J by 4 bases, and 10 bases separated the two germline ends. The germline CDR1 and CDR2 sequences are MDHEN and SYDVKM. CDR3 length: 12 residues. DNA of the CDR3: TGTGCCAGCAGCCCAGTCGGGTACGAGCAGTACTTC. It translates to CASSPVGYEQYF.

There are many counts of this clonotype. The gene calls are TRBV30 and TRBJ1-4; D is unresolved. There are 14 residues in the CDR3. Germline V gene data show CDR1 as GTSNPN and CDR2 as SVGIG (reference sequence). V was trimmed by 0 bases and J by 4 bases, leaving 9 bases between them. CDR3 residues: CAWSVPVYNEKLFF. CDR3 nucleotides: TGTGCCTGGAGTGTACCGGTCTATAATGAAAAACTGTTTTTT.

Many counts were recorded for this clonotype. This sequence joins TRBV7-9 and TRBJ2-5; 8 bases line up with TRBD1. Germline V CDR1 and CDR2: SEHNR, FQNEAQ (reference sequence). V shed 5 bases and J 6 bases; nucleotides not matched to a gene: 20. The CDR3 covers 18 residues. This CDR3 is CASSVVGQAMGGSKTQYF. Here the CDR3 DNA reads TGTGCCAGCAGCGTCGTGGGACAGGCGATGGGAGGCTCAAAGACCCAGTACTTC.

The rearrangement links TRBV30 to TRBJ1-2; TRBD1 agrees at 7 bases. The germline V gene has CDR1 GTSNPN and CDR2 SVGIG (reference sequence). CDR3 length equals 13 residues. Trimming took 0 bases from V and 9 from J; bases not matched to a gene: 7. The CDR3 sequence is CAWSVIGTASYTF. The CDR3, as DNA: TGTGCCTGGAGTGTAATAGGGACAGCAAGCTACACCTTC. The complete variable domain, with remaining parts taken from reference TRBV30 and TRBJ1-2, reads SQTIHQWPATLVQPVGSPLSLECTVEGTSNPNLYWYRQAAGRGLQLLFYSVGIGQISSEVPQNLSASRPQDRQFILSSKKLLLSDSGFYLCAWSVIGTASYTFGSGTRLTVV.

This clonotype is categorized as medium-sized. The rearrangement links TRBV28 to TRBJ2-7; D is unclear. Trimming took off 6 bases at V and 3 bases at J, with 9 bases between the two ends. Germline V lookup: CDR1 MDHEN, CDR2 SYDVKM. The CDR3 is made up of 12 amino acids. The CDR3 reads CASSSPGYEQYF. CDR3 DNA sequence: TGTGCCAGCAGCTCCCCGGGCTACGAGCAGTACTTC. Complete variable domain (other parts from reference TRBV28 and TRBJ2-7): DVKVTQSSRYLVKRTGEKVFLECVQDMDHENMFWYRQDPGLGLRLIYFSYDVKMKEKGDIPEGYSVSREKKERFSLILESASTNQTSMYLCASSSPGYEQYFGPGTRLTVT.

This clonotype was seen many times. The chain carries TRBV7-9 and TRBJ1-5; D unresolved. Germline V gene data show CDR1 as SEHNR and CDR2 as FQNEAQ (reference sequence). CDR3 length equals 13 residues. V lost 5 bases and J lost 8, with 13 bases in between. CDR3: CASSLTSWEPQHF. The CDR3 DNA is TGTGCCAGCAGCCTAACAAGTTGGGAGCCCCAGCATTTT.

This clonotype was recorded many times. The gene calls are TRBV21-1 and TRBJ2-5; the table gives TRBD2 as D, unverified against the DNA. TRBV21-1 is listed as a pseudogene. This CDR3 region has 16 residues. The CDR3 sequence: CASPRLPGGTGGTQYF. The CDR3, as DNA: TGTGCCAGTCCCAGATTACCCGGAGGGACCGGAGGGACCCAGTACTTC.

This clonotype was counted at least ten times. The chain employs TRBV7-2 and TRBJ1-6; D is uncertain. Germline CDR1 and CDR2: SGHTA and FQGNSA. V was trimmed by 1 base and J by 7 bases, leaving 11 bases between them. This CDR3 region has 15 residues. The CDR3 DNA follows: TGTGCCAGCAGCTTAGAGGTCAGGCTGAATTCACCCCTCCACTTT. Amino acid sequence: CASSLEVRLNSPLHF.

This clonotype showed up many times. The chain employs TRBV4-2 and TRBJ1-2, with 10 bases that match TRBD1. CDR3 length: 16 residues. J lost 6 bases, V lost 2 bases, and 9 bases had no gene match. Germline lookup yields CDR1 LGHNA and CDR2 YNFKEQ. The CDR3 coding sequence is TGTGCCAGCAGCCAATCCCGGACAGGGGGTTATGATGGCTACACCTTC. Translated, it gives CASSQSRTGGYDGYTF.

This clonotype was recorded many times. V gene TRBV28 combines with J gene TRBJ1-1, with D unresolved. The germline gives CDR1 MDHEN, CDR2 SYDVKM. CDR3 length: 11 residues. V was pared by 5 bases and J by 5 bases, with 6 bases between. DNA for the CDR3: TGTGCCAGCAGTAGGCTGACTGAAGCTTTCTTT. Translation: CASSRLTEAFF.

This clonotype was counted many times. The rearrangement links TRBV27 to TRBJ2-3; D unresolved. CDR1 and CDR2 (germline): MNHEY, SMNVEV (reference sequence). The CDR3 consists of 15 residues. The germline V and J ends were trimmed by 6 bases and 4 bases, with 17 bases remaining between them. This CDR3 reads CASRALLGNADTQYF. The CDR3 coding sequence is TGTGCCAGCAGGGCCCTTTTAGGGAACGCAGATACGCAGTATTTT.

This clonotype was recorded at least ten times. The CDR3: CASSPGSYEQYF. CDR3 sequence (DNA): TGCGCCAGCAGCCCGGGGAGTTACGAGCAGTACTTC. The chain links TRBV5-1 to TRBJ2-7; D may be TRBD2 (5 bases). Germline V CDR1 and CDR2: SGHRS, YFSETQ. Trimming left V 4 bases short and J 4 bases short, with 9 bases between. The CDR3 sequence is 12 residues long.

At least ten counts were recorded for this clonotype. The chain has TRBV2 and TRBJ1-5; possible D gene TRBD1, 5 bases. Germline V gene lookup returns CDR1 SNHLY and CDR2 FYNNEI. V lost 3 bases and J 3 bases, leaving 15 bases between the germline ends. The length of the CDR3 is 16 residues. This CDR3 reads CASSDNGRQSNQPQHF. The CDR3 DNA reads as TGTGCCAGCAGTGATAACGGGAGACAGTCCAATCAGCCCCAGCATTTT.

This clonotype has a count of ten or more. V usage is TRBV20-1 and J usage is TRBJ1-1; D not certain. The germline V gene encodes CDR1 DFQATT and CDR2 SNEGSKA (reference sequence). Trimming stripped 5 bases from V and 2 bases from J, with 9 bases between. This CDR3 comprises 12 residues. CDR3 in amino acids: CSAPPGNTEAFF. In DNA form, the CDR3 reads TGCAGTGCTCCTCCAGGAAACACTGAAGCTTTCTTT.

This clonotype was detected ten times or more. The chain links TRBV2 to TRBJ2-5; TRBD1 aligns across 10 bases. The germline CDR1 and CDR2 sequences are SNHLY and FYNNEI. J lost 7 bases, V lost 6 bases, and 8 bases had no gene match. CDR3 size: 14 residues. CDR3 sequence: CASSNRQGAVTQYF. The CDR3 DNA follows: TGTGCCAGCAGCAACCGACAGGGGGCCGTGACCCAGTACTTC.

This clonotype occurred many times. V is TRBV2 and J is TRBJ2-3; D ambiguous. The CDR3 is 14 amino acids. Trimming shortened V by 1 base and J by 1 base, and 6 bases separated the two germline ends. Germline V lookup: CDR1 SNHLY, CDR2 FYNNEI. The CDR3 protein is CASSEGQGTDTQYF. CDR3 bases: TGTGCCAGCAGTGAAGGGCAGGGCACAGATACGCAGTATTTT.

This chain uses TRBV5-1 with TRBJ2-5; 8 bases fit TRBD2. The CDR3 consists of 16 residues. The germline V gene encodes CDR1 SGHRS and CDR2 YFSETQ. After removal of 0 bases from V and 5 bases from J, the junction contained 9 bases not matched to a gene. CDR3 protein: CASSLGSTSARETQYF. The CDR3 nucleotides read TGCGCCAGCAGCTTGGGTTCGACTAGCGCGAGGGAGACCCAGTACTTC.

This clonotype was seen repeatedly, ten times or more. The chain carries TRBV4-1 and TRBJ2-1, with TRBD2 matching over 13 bases. The CDR3 length is 17 residues. The germline V gene encodes CDR1 MGHRA and CDR2 YSYEKL. J lost 10 bases, V lost 2 bases, and 11 bases had no gene match. CDR3 nucleotide sequence: TGCGCCAGCAGCCAAATGCTAGGACTAGCGGGAGTCCAGGAGCAGTTCTTC. Translating it yields CASSQMLGLAGVQEQFF.

At least ten counts were recorded for this clonotype. This chain links TRBV24-1 with TRBJ2-1, with 10 bases lining up with TRBD1. Germline CDR1 and CDR2: KGHDR and SFDVKD. The V gene end was trimmed by 3 bases and the J gene end by 10 bases; junction bases not matched to a gene: 8. The CDR3 loop spans 15 amino acids. The CDR3 is CATSDPGQGLREQFF. For the CDR3, the DNA is TGTGCCACCAGTGATCCGGGACAGGGGCTTCGGGAGCAGTTCTTC.